The 4 T cell receptor beta chains given below trace back to one sample, sequenced in a study of blood T cell repertoires in COVID-19 (dated by TCRdb to 2018 to 2021). Receptors were amplified or captured by the immunoSEQ multiplex PCR assay. TCRdb mirrors the immuneACCESS table, restricted to in-frame sequences. Some clones are absent from its copies; in checked studies, under half trace to an unresolved V gene, and the reason for the others is unknown. For this sample there are about 160,000 clones; roughly 85% appear just once. In total, the top ten clones hold under 7% of the sample. The specimen sequenced was peripheral blood. The receptors originated from a woman aged 45-59 years with COVID-19, enrolled during active disease.

This rearrangement joins TRBV3-1 (or the pseudogene TRBV3-2) to TRBJ1-4, with D maybe TRBD1 (5 bases). The CDR3 loop spans 17 amino acids. The germline V gene has CDR1 LGHDT and CDR2 YNNKEL (reference sequence). Trimming took off 3 bases at V and 5 bases at J, with 19 bases between the two ends. Written as DNA, the CDR3 is TGTGCCAGCAGCCATTCGCGGTTTGGGACTCAAAATGAAAAACTGTTTTTT. This sequence encodes CASSHSRFGTQNEKLFF.

The chain is built from TRBV19 and TRBJ2-3, with 7 nucleotides matching TRBD2. The CDR3 spans 14 residues. CDR1 and CDR2 from the germline V gene are LNHDA and SQIVND (reference sequence). V dropped 7 bases and J dropped 3; count of bases not matched to a gene: 7. The CDR3 here is CASTGGSPTDTQYF. As DNA, the CDR3 is TGTGCCAGTACCGGGGGGAGCCCGACAGATACGCAGTATTTT.

The table lists this clone with a few counts. The V call is TRBV11-3, the J call TRBJ2-3, with D possibly TRBD1 on 5 matching bases. This CDR3 contains 15 residues. CDR1 is SGHNT and CDR2 is YENEEA in the germline V gene. V lost 0 bases and J lost 13, with 20 bases in between. The CDR3 bases are TGTGCCAGCAGCTTAGATTCTGGGTTCAGGGCTAAAGAGTATTTT. Amino acid sequence: CASSLDSGFRAKEYF.

This chain uses TRBV7-3 with TRBJ2-7; 8 bases align to TRBD1. The ends lost 3 bases at V and 7 bases at J; junction bases unmatched: 8. Germline-derived CDR1 and CDR2 are SGHTA and FQGTGA. This CDR3 has 14 residues. The CDR3 DNA is TGTGCCAGCAGCTTCATAGGACAGGGTGGGGAGCAGTACTTC. This encodes CASSFIGQGGEQYF.